A selection of T cell receptor beta chains follows, all from one sample in a study of OX40 agonist ivuxolimab in advanced cancers. Assay: immunoSEQ multiplex PCR; the TCRdb copy retains only in-frame clones and omits some. This sample has roughly 60,000 clones; more than 75% occur once, and the top ten carry roughly 2.7%. Specimen: CD4+ or CD8+ T cells sorted from blood, collected in a trial of the OX40 agonist ivuxolimab. These receptors came from an adult with an advanced solid tumor such as melanoma, head and neck, liver or kidney cancer. Each CDR3 is given with its conserved first and last residue. Fields, in order: clone size, J gene, V gene, D gene, CDR3 length, CDR3 DNA, CDR3 protein. A D gene is named only where the DNA matches it firmly. Rows give clone size only sometimes, using once, few, many, or a class for an expanded clone.

>NA|TRBJ2-3|TRBV12-5|TRBD2|16
TGTGCTAGTGGTTTCCCGTGGCGGGGGGGCACAGATACGCAGTATTTT
CASGFPWRGGTDTQYF
>NA|TRBJ2-1|TRBV11-1|TRBD2|17
TGTGCCAGCAGCTTAGCGCAGGGAGCGGGGGCTTACAATGAGCAGTTCTTC
CASSLAQGAGAYNEQFF
>NA|TRBJ1-1|TRBV5-1|TRBD1|13
TGCGCCAGCAGCTGGGAACAGGGGTATGAAGCTTTCTTT
CASSWEQGYEAFF
>NA|TRBJ2-3|TRBV30|NA|14
TGTGCCTGGAGTGTCGGGGGGCCGGTAGATACGCAGTATTTT
CAWSVGGPVDTQYF
>NA|TRBJ1-1|TRBV19|NA|13
TGTGCCAGTAGTATACGGGGGGACACTGAAGCTTTCTTT
CASSIRGDTEAFF
>NA|TRBJ1-4|TRBV10-3|NA|15
TGTGCCATCAGTGAGTCCACAGGGAGTAATGAAAAACTGTTTTTT
CAISESTGSNEKLFF
>NA|TRBJ1-4|TRBV28|NA|13
TGTGCCAGCAGCCGGGAAGAGAATGAAAAACTGTTTTTT
CASSREENEKLFF
>once|TRBJ2-3|TRBV7-3|NA|15
TGTGCCAGCAGCTTAAGAGGGGGGGCCTCAGATACGCAGTATTTT
CASSLRGGASDTQYF
>NA|TRBJ1-5|TRBV6-1|NA|11
TGTGCCAGCACCAATAATCAGCCCCAGCATTTT
CASTNNQPQHF
>NA|TRBJ2-3|TRBV19|TRBD2|13
TGTGCCAGTAGGGGGACGGGAGGAGATACGCAGTATTTT
CASRGTGGDTQYF
>NA|TRBJ2-7|TRBV29-1|NA|13
TGCAGCGTTGAAGGACAGAGCTCCTACGAGCAGTACTTC
CSVEGQSSYEQYF
>NA|TRBJ2-1|TRBV7-2|TRBD2|16
TGTGCCAGCAGCTTAGGAGTAGCGGGGGGGCGAAATGAGCAGTTCTTC
CASSLGVAGGRNEQFF
>once|TRBJ2-1|TRBV2|NA|15
TGTGCCAGCAGTGAGTCCGGGGGGCTTTCGGATGAGCAGTTCTTC
CASSESGGLSDEQFF
>NA|TRBJ1-2|TRBV6-5|NA|13
TGTGCCAGCAATGAGGGCACAAACTATGGCTACACCTTC
CASNEGTNYGYTF
>NA|TRBJ1-2|TRBV30|NA|13
TGTGCCTGGAGTTCAACCTTGGGCTATGGCTACACCTTC
CAWSSTLGYGYTF
>NA|TRBJ2-7|TRBV6-5|TRBD2|16
TGTGCCAGCAGTTACTCGGCGGGGGGGAGCTCCTACGAGCAGTACTTC
CASSYSAGGSSYEQYF
>NA|TRBJ2-3|TRBV7-3|NA|16
TGTGCCAGCAGCTTACGCGCAGGGGCTAGCACAGATACGCAGTATTTT
CASSLRAGASTDTQYF
>NA|TRBJ1-2|TRBV5-6|TRBD1|14
TGTGCCAGCCACCAAGGACAGGCTAACTATGGCTACACCTTC
CASHQGQANYGYTF
>NA|TRBJ1-1|TRBV6-6|TRBD1|11
TGTGCCAGCAGTTTGGGACAGGGAACTTTCTTT
CASSLGQGTFF
>few|TRBJ2-5|TRBV7-3|NA|13
TGTGCCAGCAGCAAAACTAGGCTAGAGACCCAGTACTTC
CASSKTRLETQYF
>NA|TRBJ1-3|TRBV30|NA|14
TGTGCCTGGAGTGTCGGGCACTCTGGAAACACCATATATTTT
CAWSVGHSGNTIYF
>NA|TRBJ1-3|TRBV2|NA|13
TGTGCCAGCATTCGGGACTCTGGAAACACCATATATTTT
CASIRDSGNTIYF
>NA|TRBJ1-6|TRBV15|NA|15
TGTGCCACCAGCAGAGTGGGCTCTCTGCTTCACCCCCTCCACTTT
CATSRVGSLLHPLHF
>NA|TRBJ1-2|TRBV6-1|TRBD1|15
TGTGCCAGCATTAACCCGGGACAGAATCCTTATGGCTACACCTTC
CASINPGQNPYGYTF
>once|TRBJ2-3|TRBV4-3|TRBD2|14
TGCGCCAGCAGCCAAGGGACTAGCGGGGGTACGCAGTATTTT
CASSQGTSGGTQYF
>NA|TRBJ2-5|TRBV9|NA|15
TGTGCCAGCAGCCCCCGCATTCTCAGTGGGGAGACCCAGTACTTC
CASSPRILSGETQYF
>NA|TRBJ2-7|TRBV19|NA|14
TGTGCCAGTAGTATGACAGCGACATCCTACGAGCAGTACTTC
CASSMTATSYEQYF
>NA|TRBJ2-2|TRBV7-3|NA|17
TGCGCCAGCAGCCCGAGGTGGGCGGGGCACTCTACCGGGGAGCTGTTTTTT
CASSPRWAGHSTGELFF
>NA|TRBJ2-5|TRBV20-1|NA|11
TGCAGTGGGGGGCATCAAGAGACCCAGTACTTC
CSGGHQETQYF
>NA|TRBJ2-5|TRBV6-6|TRBD1|15
TGTGCCAGCAGTCTATGGGGGACAGGGGGGGAGACCCAGTACTTC
CASSLWGTGGETQYF
>NA|TRBJ2-3|TRBV11-2|NA|13
TGTGCCAGCAGCTTATTAATGACAGATACGCAGTATTTT
CASSLLMTDTQYF
>NA|TRBJ2-2|TRBV2|TRBD1|15
TGTGCCAGCAGTGAGGCCCAGGGGGCTGCCGGGGAGCTGTTTTTT
CASSEAQGAAGELFF
>NA|TRBJ2-5|TRBV5-1|TRBD1|16
TGCGCCAGCAGCGTGACAGGGGGCGTTAGCGGAGAGACCCAGTACTTC
CASSVTGGVSGETQYF
>NA|TRBJ1-6|TRBV30|NA|14
TGTGCCTGGGAACGGGACACAAGGGATTCACCCCTCCACTTT
CAWERDTRDSPLHF
>NA|TRBJ2-3|TRBV7-6|TRBD2|15
TGTGCCAGCAGCCTCGGAGCGGGGGGCCCAGATACGCAGTATTTT
CASSLGAGGPDTQYF
>once|TRBJ2-5|TRBV7-6|NA|13
TGTGCCAGCAGCTTAGGGACAGAAGAGACCCAGTACTTC
CASSLGTEETQYF
>once|TRBJ2-1|TRBV28|NA|14
TGTGCCAGCAGTTTGAGGGAACCGTACAATGAGCAGTTCTTC
CASSLREPYNEQFF
>once|TRBJ1-6|TRBV5-4|TRBD1|13
TGTGCCAGCAAGGGACAGGGAAGGTCACCCCTCCACTTT
CASKGQGRSPLHF
>NA|TRBJ1-3|TRBV6-5|NA|15
TGTGCCAGCAGCTGGGGCCAAGGACCTGGAAACACCATATATTTT
CASSWGQGPGNTIYF
>NA|TRBJ1-5|TRBV9|NA|14
TGTGCCAGCAGCGGAGGGGAAGTCAATCAGCCCCAGCATTTT
CASSGGEVNQPQHF